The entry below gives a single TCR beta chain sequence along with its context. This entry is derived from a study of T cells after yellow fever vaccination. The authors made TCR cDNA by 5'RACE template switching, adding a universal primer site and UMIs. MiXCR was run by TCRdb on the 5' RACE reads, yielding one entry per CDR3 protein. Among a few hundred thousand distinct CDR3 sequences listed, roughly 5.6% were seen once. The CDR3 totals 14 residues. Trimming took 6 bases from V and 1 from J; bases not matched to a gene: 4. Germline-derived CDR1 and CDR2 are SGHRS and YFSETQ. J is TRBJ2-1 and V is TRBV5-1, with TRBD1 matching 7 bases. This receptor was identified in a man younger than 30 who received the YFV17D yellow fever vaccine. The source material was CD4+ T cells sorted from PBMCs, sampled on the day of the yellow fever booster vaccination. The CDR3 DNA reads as TGCGCCAGCACCGGGGACAGTTCCTACAATGAGCAGTTCTTC. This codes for CASTGDSSYNEQFF.